These 27 T cell receptor beta chains originate from one sample sequenced in a study of T cells in Graves' hyperthyroidism and ophthalmopathy. Regions amplified from RNA transcripts were the TCR beta CDR3 regions. An initial round of RT-PCR targeting the TCR CDR3 relied on the HTBI primer set. From the multiplex PCR reads, TCRdb called clonotypes with MiXCR, one entry per CDR3 protein. The sample holds approximately 630,000 distinct CDR3 sequences; around 15% are singletons and the top ten take less than 4.5%. The sample was blood. The receptor source for this set is a woman aged 25 to 39 with Graves' hyperthyroidism.

The rearrangement uses TRBV7-9 and TRBJ2-5; D gene uncertain. The CDR3 is 13 amino acids. Deletions cut 3 bases from V and 5 bases from J, with 10 bases between. The germline CDR1 and CDR2 sequences are SEHNR and FQNEAQ (reference sequence). The CDR3 protein is CASSLQNKETQYF. In DNA form, the CDR3 reads TGTGCCAGCAGCTTGCAGAACAAGGAGACCCAGTACTTC.

This clonotype was recorded many times. This chain joins TRBV28 and TRBJ1-2, with D tentatively TRBD1 (6 bases). The CDR3 contains 14 residues. Between the trimmed V and J ends, which lost 3 bases and 0 bases, there was a span of 8 bases. CDR1 and CDR2 (germline): MDHEN, SYDVKM. This chain's CDR3 is CASSFQGSNYGYTF. In DNA form, the CDR3 reads TGTGCCAGCAGTTTCCAGGGGTCTAACTATGGCTACACCTTC.

This clonotype was picked up a small number of times. The genes are TRBV5-1 and TRBJ2-5; D is possibly TRBD2 (6 bases). With 4 bases removed from V and 1 base from J, the gap between germline ends came to 14 bases. The germline V gene encodes CDR1 SGHRS and CDR2 YFSETQ. CDR3 length equals 15 residues. CDR3 sequence: CASSRRAGSQETQYF. The CDR3 nucleotides read TGCGCCAGCAGCCGGAGGGCGGGTAGCCAAGAGACCCAGTACTTC.

This rearrangement joins TRBV10-3 to TRBJ1-4, with D unclear. The CDR3 runs to 14 residues. Deletions cut 6 bases from V and 7 bases from J, with 15 bases between. The germline CDR1 and CDR2 sequences are ENHRY and SYGVKD. CDR3 sequence: CAIRDPQLGEKLFF. In DNA form, the CDR3 reads TGTGCCATCAGGGACCCGCAACTGGGTGAAAAACTGTTTTTT.

There are a few counts of this clonotype. The rearrangement joins TRBV12-3 or TRBV12-4 to TRBJ1-6; D is undetermined. The CDR3 is 12 residues long. V was pared by 7 bases and J by 9 bases, with 10 bases between. CDR3: CASTNLSSPLHF. The CDR3, as DNA: TGTGCCAGCACCAATTTAAGTTCACCCCTCCACTTT.

This clonotype was seen only a few times. This chain joins TRBV5-6 and TRBJ1-1; D may be TRBD1 (5 bases). Germline V gives CDR1 SGHDT, CDR2 YYEEEE. V was shortened by 1 base and J by 0 bases, with 22 bases between the two germline ends. This CDR3 spans 19 amino acids. CDR3 DNA sequence: TGTGCCAGCAGCTTGACATCACAGGTATTAAGGTGGATGAACACTGAAGCTTTCTTT. Translation: CASSLTSQVLRWMNTEAFF.

The J gene is TRBJ1-5, the V gene TRBV19, with a possible D match to TRBD1 (6 bases). CDR3 length equals 17 residues. The V end lost 6 bases, the J end lost 0 bases, and 18 bases lay between the germline ends. Looked up from germline, CDR1 is LNHDA and CDR2 is SQIVND (reference sequence). The CDR3 is CASRSGGQRFSNQPQHF. The CDR3 nucleotides are TGTGCCAGTAGATCGGGCGGACAGAGGTTTAGCAATCAGCCCCAGCATTTT.

The V gene is TRBV29-1, the J gene TRBJ2-1; TRBD2 matches at 10 bases. This CDR3 has 14 amino acids. Per germline, CDR1 SQVTM and CDR2 ANQGSEA. The trim removed 5 bases at V and 6 bases at J, leaving 7 bases unmatched. The CDR3 loop is CSVQGAGGPNEQFF. The CDR3 bases are TGCAGCGTTCAAGGAGCGGGAGGGCCCAATGAGCAGTTCTTC.

In its sample, this clonotype was seen many times. At one of its ends the junction is not consistent with the germline gene, which may arise from a read error. This chain joins TRBV27 and TRBJ1-1; D unresolved. CDR1 is MNHEY and CDR2 is SMNVEV in the germline V gene (reference sequence). The CDR3 has 14 residues. The CDR3 nucleotides read TGTGCCGGCAGTTTAAGAGGCTGGAACACTGAAGCTTTCTTT. Encoded protein: CAGSLRGWNTEAFF.

The chain links TRBV20-1 to TRBJ2-7, with 12 bases lining up with TRBD1. Losses at the gene ends were 5 bases for V and 4 bases for J; bases not matched to a gene: 3. The CDR3 length is 13 residues. Germline V lookup: CDR1 DFQATT, CDR2 SNEGSKA (reference sequence). CDR3 nucleotides: TGCAGTGCTTGGGACAGGGGGCAGTACGAGCAGTACTTC. Translated: CSAWDRGQYEQYF.

This clonotype was seen many times. The chain is built from TRBV5-5 and TRBJ2-3; TRBD2 matches at 10 bases. The CDR3 is 15 residues long. From germline, CDR1 is SGHKS and CDR2 YYEKEE (reference sequence). After removal of 5 bases from V and 0 bases from J, the junction contained 3 bases not matched to a gene. The DNA of the CDR3 is TGTGCCAGCAGTTCAGCGGGAGGGAGCACAGATACGCAGTATTTT. Its protein is CASSSAGGSTDTQYF.

This clonotype was counted ten times or more. The chain links TRBV30 to TRBJ2-2; TRBD1 might be the D (5 bases). CDR3 length: 13 amino acids. Trimming removed 1 base from V and 7 bases from J, with 10 bases in between. Germline V gives CDR1 GTSNPN, CDR2 SVGIG (reference sequence). The CDR3 DNA is TGTGCCTGGAGTGAATGGGGCGGCGGGGAGCTGTTTTTT. Translation gives CAWSEWGGGELFF.

V and J are TRBV28 and TRBJ2-7; 7 bases align to TRBD1. After removal of 5 bases from V and 2 bases from J, the junction contained 9 bases not matched to a gene. Per germline, CDR1 MDHEN and CDR2 SYDVKM. This CDR3 region has 15 residues. CDR3 in DNA: TGTGCCAGCAGTCCTCCGGGACAGAAACCCTACGAGCAGTACTTC. This translates into CASSPPGQKPYEQYF.

About this clonotype itself: This may be a read error, as it is one base from a much larger clone. The V call is TRBV6-1, the J call TRBJ2-1, with 11 bases fitting TRBD2. This CDR3 is 15 amino acids long. The trim removed 5 bases at V and 7 bases at J, leaving 7 bases unmatched. Germline CDR1 is MNHNS and CDR2 is SASEGT. This chain's CDR3 is CASSTPGLAVNEQFF. Here the CDR3 DNA reads TGTGCCAGCAGTACCCCGGGACTAGCGGTGAATGAGCAGTTCTTC.

With respect to this clonotype: A much larger clone is a single base away; this may be a read error. The chain couples TRBV18 to TRBJ2-7, with 9 bases that match TRBD1. The CDR3 is made up of 15 amino acids. Germline CDR1 and CDR2: KGHSH and LQKENI. CDR3 amino acids: CASSPPGQGSYEQCF. CDR3 in DNA: TGTGCCAGCTCACCGCCGGGACAGGGTTCCTACGAGCAGTGCTTC.

This clonotype was recorded at least ten times. The V gene is TRBV5-1, the J gene TRBJ1-1; D not resolved. The CDR3 sequence is 13 residues long. Trimming removed 4 bases from V and 6 bases from J, with 13 bases in between. Germline V gives CDR1 SGHRS, CDR2 YFSETQ. CDR3 residues: CASSASPEAEAFF. CDR3 coding DNA: TGCGCCAGCAGCGCTTCTCCCGAGGCTGAAGCTTTCTTT.

At least ten counts were recorded for this clonotype. The chain carries TRBV6-1 and TRBJ1-5; TRBD1 agrees at 7 bases. The length of the CDR3 is 13 residues. V was clipped by 8 bases and J by 5 bases; unmatched bases: 6. CDR1 and CDR2 from the germline V gene are MNHNS and SASEGT. The CDR3, as DNA: TGTGCCAGCCGCCGACAGGGCTATCAGCCCCAGCATTTT. This gives the protein CASRRQGYQPQHF.

This clonotype was seen repeatedly, ten times or more. The CDR3, as DNA: TGTGCCAGCAGGAGGGGCAGGGGGCTCTACGAGCAGTACTTC. Translating it yields CASRRGRGLYEQYF. This chain joins TRBV28 and TRBJ2-7; 8 bases are a match to TRBD1. V was clipped by 6 bases and J by 3 bases; unmatched bases: 7. Germline CDR1 and CDR2: MDHEN and SYDVKM. The CDR3 runs to 14 residues.

This clonotype has a handful of counts. V and J are TRBV6-1 and TRBJ2-3; D tentatively fits TRBD1 or TRBD2 (5 bases each). This CDR3 has 14 amino acids. Germline CDR1 and CDR2: MNHNS and SASEGT. Trimming took off 4 bases at V and 7 bases at J, with 15 bases between the two ends. CDR3 bases: TGTGCCAGCAGTGCAGGGAGAGGGCTCAATACGCAGTATTTT. The encoded protein is CASSAGRGLNTQYF.

This clonotype was detected only once. The V gene is TRBV19, the J gene TRBJ2-1, with 14 nucleotides matching TRBD2. Germline V gene lookup returns CDR1 LNHDA and CDR2 SQIVND (reference sequence). V trimming: 5 bases; J trimming: 10 bases; junction bases outside the gene matches: 7. There are 15 residues in the CDR3. This CDR3 is CASSSGTSGRGEQFF. In DNA form, the CDR3 reads TGTGCCAGTAGTTCCGGGACTAGCGGGAGAGGCGAGCAGTTCTTC. Variable domain in full (rest from reference TRBV19 and TRBJ2-1): DGGITQSPKYLFRKEGQNVTLSCEQNLNHDAMYWYRQDPGQGLRLIYYSQIVNDFQKGDIAEGYSVSREKKESFPLTVTSAQKNPTAFYLCASSSGTSGRGEQFFGPGTRLTVL.

The chain carries TRBV28 and TRBJ2-5; 7 positions agree with TRBD2. The CDR3 extends over 15 amino acids. V lost 2 bases, J lost 1 base, and 4 bases stayed unmatched. Germline-derived CDR1 and CDR2 are MDHEN and SYDVKM. This CDR3 is CASSLAGALQETQYF. Here the CDR3 DNA reads TGTGCCAGCAGTTTAGCGGGAGCCCTCCAAGAGACCCAGTACTTC.

This clonotype appeared many times. This chain links TRBV20-1 with TRBJ1-1, with 7 bases aligning to TRBD1. Germline CDR1 reads DFQATT; CDR2 reads SNEGSKA (reference sequence). The CDR3 contains 12 residues. Trimming took 6 bases from V and 4 from J; bases not matched to a gene: 5. The CDR3 DNA follows: TGCAGTGCAGGGGGCAGCGGCACTGAAGCTTTCTTT. It yields the protein CSAGGSGTEAFF.

J is TRBJ2-1 and V is TRBV5-1, with 8 bases fitting TRBD1. The CDR3 length is 13 residues. Per germline, CDR1 SGHRS and CDR2 YFSETQ. The junction had 2 bases not matched to a gene; V was cut back by 4 bases and J by 5 bases. CDR3 in amino acids: CASSGQGHNEQFF. In DNA, the CDR3 is TGCGCCAGCAGCGGACAGGGACACAATGAGCAGTTCTTC. The whole variable domain, filled in from reference TRBV5-1 and TRBJ2-1, reads KAGVTQTPRYLIKTRGQQVTLSCSPISGHRSVSWYQQTPGQGLQFLFEYFSETQRNKGNFPGRFSGRQFSNSRSEMNVSTLELGDSALYLCASSGQGHNEQFFGPGTRLTVL.

Only a few counts were recorded for this clonotype. CDR3 sequence: CASSLVVRGNTGELFF. The CDR3 DNA sequence: TGTGCCAGCAGCTTAGTTGTGAGGGGGAACACCGGGGAGCTGTTTTTT. The chain couples TRBV11-2 to TRBJ2-2; D may match TRBD1 or TRBD2 (5 bases each). Trimming removed 1 base at V and 1 base at J, with 10 bases between. The germline CDR1 and CDR2 sequences are SGHAT and FQNNGV. The CDR3 consists of 16 residues.

The gene calls are TRBV7-2 and TRBJ1-6; no reliable D call. CDR3 length equals 18 residues. Trimming cost V 1 base and J 7 bases, with 20 bases left between them. Per the germline V gene, CDR1 is SGHTA and CDR2 is FQGNSA. The DNA of the CDR3 is TGTGCCAGCAGCTTAGTCGATAGGGTGGGGAGTCTGAATTCACCCCTCCACTTT. Translation gives CASSLVDRVGSLNSPLHF.

The gene calls are TRBV20-1 and TRBJ1-5; D is unclear. The CDR3 is made up of 12 amino acids. V lost 1 base, J lost 11 bases, and 12 bases lay in between. Germline loops: CDR1 DFQATT, CDR2 SNEGSKA (reference sequence). The CDR3 DNA follows: TGCAGTGCTAGAGTCCCGATCGAGGCCCAGCATTTT. As protein: CSARVPIEAQHF.

The CDR3 spells CASGVDEREKLFF. Written as DNA, the CDR3 is TGTGCCAGTGGGGTCGATGAGAGGGAAAAACTGTTTTTT. This chain links TRBV6-1 with TRBJ1-4; no clear D gene. The CDR3 extends over 13 amino acids. V was clipped by 9 bases and J by 8 bases, with 16 bases between them. In germline, CDR1 is MNHNS, CDR2 SASEGT.